This T cell receptor beta chain is from a study of cytomegalovirus exposure and HLA in healthy donors. Primers: 60 Vbeta forward and 13 Jbeta reverse. Authors' analysis steps: Among the unique TCR beta chains that a later analysis counted, about 81 million in all, about 10 million were shared. TCRdb keeps only in-frame clones here, not all; method: immunoSEQ multiplex PCR. V and J calls and clone size are copied from that table; D and trimming were computed from the DNA. The sample includes 250,000 or so clones, around 81% of them seen just once. This clone was seen only a few times. The donors comprised healthy bone marrow donors. The sequence came from a woman in her sixties in good health and CMV-seropositive. Sequenced sample: PBMCs.

CDR3 DNA sequence: TGTGCCAGCAGCTTGATAAAGAGTGAGCAGTTCTTC. It codes for CASSLIKSEQFF. The V and J genes are TRBV5-4 and TRBJ2-1, with D uncertain. Germline values: CDR1 SGHNT, CDR2 YYREEE (reference sequence). V dropped 1 base and J dropped 9 bases, with 8 bases sitting between them. The CDR3 loop spans 12 amino acids.